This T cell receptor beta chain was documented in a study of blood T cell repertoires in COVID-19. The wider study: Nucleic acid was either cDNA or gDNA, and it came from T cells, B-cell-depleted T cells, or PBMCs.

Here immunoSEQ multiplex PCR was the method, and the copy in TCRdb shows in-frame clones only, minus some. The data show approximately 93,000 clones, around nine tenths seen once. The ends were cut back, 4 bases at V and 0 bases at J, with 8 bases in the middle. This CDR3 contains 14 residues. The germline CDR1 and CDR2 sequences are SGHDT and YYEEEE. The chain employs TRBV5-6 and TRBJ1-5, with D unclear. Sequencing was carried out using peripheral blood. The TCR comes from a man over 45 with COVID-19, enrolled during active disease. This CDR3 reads CASSPGVSNQPQHF. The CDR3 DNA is TGTGCCAGCAGCCCCGGGGTTAGCAATCAGCCCCAGCATTTT.